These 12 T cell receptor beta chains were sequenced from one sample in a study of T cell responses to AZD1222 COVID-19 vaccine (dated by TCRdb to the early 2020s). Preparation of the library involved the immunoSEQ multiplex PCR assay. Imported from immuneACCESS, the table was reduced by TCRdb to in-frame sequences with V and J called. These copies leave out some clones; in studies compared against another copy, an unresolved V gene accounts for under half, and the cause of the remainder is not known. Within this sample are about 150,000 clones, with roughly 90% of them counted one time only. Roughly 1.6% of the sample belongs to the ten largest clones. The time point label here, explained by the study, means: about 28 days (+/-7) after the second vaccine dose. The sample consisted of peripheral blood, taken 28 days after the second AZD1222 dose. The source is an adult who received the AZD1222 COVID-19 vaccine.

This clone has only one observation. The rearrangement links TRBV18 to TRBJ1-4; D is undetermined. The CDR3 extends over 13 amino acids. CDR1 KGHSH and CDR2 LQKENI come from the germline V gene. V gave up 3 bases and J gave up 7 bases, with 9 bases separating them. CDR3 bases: TGTGCCAGCTCACCCCTGGGTTTTGAAAAACTGTTTTTT. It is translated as CASSPLGFEKLFF.

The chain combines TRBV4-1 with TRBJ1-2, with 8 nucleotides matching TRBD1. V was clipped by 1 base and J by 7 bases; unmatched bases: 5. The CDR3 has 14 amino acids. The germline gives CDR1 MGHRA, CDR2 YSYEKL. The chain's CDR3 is CASSQGTGPSGYTF. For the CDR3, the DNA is TGCGCCAGCAGCCAAGGGACAGGGCCCTCTGGCTACACCTTC.

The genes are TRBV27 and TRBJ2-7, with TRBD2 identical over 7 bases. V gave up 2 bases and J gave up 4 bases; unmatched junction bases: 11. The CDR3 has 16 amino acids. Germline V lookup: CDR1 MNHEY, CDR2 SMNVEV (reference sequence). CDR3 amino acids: CASSLQVPVGGYEQYF. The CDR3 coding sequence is TGTGCCAGCAGTTTACAGGTCCCGGTGGGAGGGTACGAGCAGTACTTC.

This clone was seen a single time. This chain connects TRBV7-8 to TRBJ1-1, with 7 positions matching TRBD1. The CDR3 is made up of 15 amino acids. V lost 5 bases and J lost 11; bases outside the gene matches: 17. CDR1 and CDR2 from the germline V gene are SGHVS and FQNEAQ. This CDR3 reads CASSPPRPAGTEAFF. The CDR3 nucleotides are TGTGCCAGCAGCCCCCCCAGGCCGGCCGGGACAGAGGCTTTCTTT. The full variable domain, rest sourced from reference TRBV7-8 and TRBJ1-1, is GAGVSQSPRYKVAKRGQDVALRCDPISGHVSLFWYQQALGQGPEFLTYFQNEAQLDKSGLPSDRFFAERPEGSVSTLKIQRTQQEDSAVYLCASSPPRPAGTEAFFGQGTRLTVV.

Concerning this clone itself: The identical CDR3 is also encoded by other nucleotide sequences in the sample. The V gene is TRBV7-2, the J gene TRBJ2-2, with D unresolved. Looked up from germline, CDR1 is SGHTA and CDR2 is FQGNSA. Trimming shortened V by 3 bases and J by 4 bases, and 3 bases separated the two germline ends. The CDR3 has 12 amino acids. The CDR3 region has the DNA TGTGCCAGCAGCTTCGTCACCGGGGAGCTGTTTTTT. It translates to CASSFVTGELFF. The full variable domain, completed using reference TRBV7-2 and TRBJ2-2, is GAGVSQSPSNKVTEKGKDVELRCDPISGHTALYWYRQSLGQGLEFLIYFQGNSAPDKSGLPSDRFSAERTGGSVSTLTIQRTQQEDSAVYLCASSFVTGELFFGEGSRLTVL.

CDR3 residues: CASSSGMAGNTIYF. The CDR3 DNA reads TGTGCCAGCAGCTCGGGGATGGCTGGAAACACCATATATTTT. The chain joins TRBV11-3 to TRBJ1-3; no clear D. This CDR3 has 14 residues. V was cut by 4 bases and J by 2 bases, with 9 bases left in between. Germline CDR1 SGHNT, CDR2 YENEEA.

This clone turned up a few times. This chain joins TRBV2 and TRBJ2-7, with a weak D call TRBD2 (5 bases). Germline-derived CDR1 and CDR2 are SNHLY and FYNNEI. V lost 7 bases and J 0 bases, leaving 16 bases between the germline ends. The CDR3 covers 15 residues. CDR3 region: CASKGAGRSSYEQYF. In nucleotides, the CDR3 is TGTGCCAGCAAAGGCGCTGGGAGAAGCTCCTACGAGCAGTACTTC. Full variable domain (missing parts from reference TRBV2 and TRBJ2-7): EPEVTQTPSHQVTQMGQEVILRCVPISNHLYFYWYRQILGQKVEFLVSFYNNEISEKSEIFDDQFSVERPDGSNFTLKIRSTKLEDSAMYFCASKGAGRSSYEQYFGPGTRLTVT.

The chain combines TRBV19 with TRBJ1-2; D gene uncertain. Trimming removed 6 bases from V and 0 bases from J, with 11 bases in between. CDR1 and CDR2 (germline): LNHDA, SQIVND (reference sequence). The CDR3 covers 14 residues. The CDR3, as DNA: TGTGCCAGTAGCCCCGGACCAGCTAACTATGGCTACACCTTC. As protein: CASSPGPANYGYTF.

This CDR3 is CASSLSGLNYGYTF. Written as DNA, the CDR3 is TGTGCCAGTAGTTTGTCAGGGCTTAACTATGGCTACACCTTC. The chain is built from TRBV19 and TRBJ1-2, with a weak D call TRBD1 (5 bases). This CDR3 has 14 residues. V lost 5 bases, J lost 1 base, and 11 bases lay in between. Per germline, CDR1 LNHDA and CDR2 SQIVND (reference sequence).

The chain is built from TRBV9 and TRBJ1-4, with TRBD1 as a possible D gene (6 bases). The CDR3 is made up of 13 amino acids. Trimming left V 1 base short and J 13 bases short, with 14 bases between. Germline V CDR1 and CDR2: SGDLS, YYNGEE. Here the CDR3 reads CASSVRGTGGLFF. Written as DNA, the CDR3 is TGTGCCAGCAGCGTAAGGGGGACGGGAGGACTGTTTTTT.

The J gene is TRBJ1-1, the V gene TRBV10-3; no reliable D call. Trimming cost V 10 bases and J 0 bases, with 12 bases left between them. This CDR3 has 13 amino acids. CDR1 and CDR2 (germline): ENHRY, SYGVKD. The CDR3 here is CATKDQLNTEAFF. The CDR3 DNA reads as TGTGCCACCAAGGACCAATTGAACACTGAAGCTTTCTTT.

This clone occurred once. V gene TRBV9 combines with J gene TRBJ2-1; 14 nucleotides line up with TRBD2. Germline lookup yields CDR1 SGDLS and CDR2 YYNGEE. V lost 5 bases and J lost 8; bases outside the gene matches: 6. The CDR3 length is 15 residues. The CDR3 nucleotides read TGTGCCAGCAGGGCGGGACTAGCGGGGGTGGATGAGCAGTTCTTC. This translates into CASRAGLAGVDEQFF.